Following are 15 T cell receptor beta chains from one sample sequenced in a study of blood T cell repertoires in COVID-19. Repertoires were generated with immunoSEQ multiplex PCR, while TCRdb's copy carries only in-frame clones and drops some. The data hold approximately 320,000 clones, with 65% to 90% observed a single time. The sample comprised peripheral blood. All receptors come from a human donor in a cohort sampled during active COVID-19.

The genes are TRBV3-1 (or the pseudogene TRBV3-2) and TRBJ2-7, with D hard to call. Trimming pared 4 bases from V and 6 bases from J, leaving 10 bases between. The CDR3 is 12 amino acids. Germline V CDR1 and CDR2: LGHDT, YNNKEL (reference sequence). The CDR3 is CASSLRNGEQYF. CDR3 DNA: TGTGCCAGCAGCCTTAGAAACGGCGAGCAGTACTTC.

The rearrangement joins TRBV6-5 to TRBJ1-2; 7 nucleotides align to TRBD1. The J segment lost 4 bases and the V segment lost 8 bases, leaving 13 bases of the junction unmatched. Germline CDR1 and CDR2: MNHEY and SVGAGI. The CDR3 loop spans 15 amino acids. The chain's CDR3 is CASYRDSRDRYGYTF. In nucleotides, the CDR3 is TGTGCCAGCTACCGGGACAGTCGGGATCGCTATGGCTACACCTTC.

The CDR3 region is CASSRGYGEAFF. The CDR3 nucleotides are TGTGCCAGCAGTAGGGGATACGGTGAAGCTTTCTTT. V gene TRBV12-3 or TRBV12-4 combines with J gene TRBJ1-1, with D possibly being TRBD1 (5 bases). The CDR3 runs 12 residues. Trimming took off 5 bases at V and 7 bases at J, with 11 bases between the two ends.

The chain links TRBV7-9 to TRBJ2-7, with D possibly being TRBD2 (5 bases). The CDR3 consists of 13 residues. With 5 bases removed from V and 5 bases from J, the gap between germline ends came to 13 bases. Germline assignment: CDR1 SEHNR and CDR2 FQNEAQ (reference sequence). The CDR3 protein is CASSPREGHEQYF. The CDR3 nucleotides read TGTGCCAGCAGCCCGCGAGAGGGCCACGAGCAGTACTTC. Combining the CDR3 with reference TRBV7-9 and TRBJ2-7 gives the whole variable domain DTGVSQNPRHKITKRGQNVTFRCDPISEHNRLYWYRQTLGQGPEFLTYFQNEAQLEKSRLLSDRFSAERPKGSFSTLEIQRTEQGDSAMYLCASSPREGHEQYFGPGTRLTVT.

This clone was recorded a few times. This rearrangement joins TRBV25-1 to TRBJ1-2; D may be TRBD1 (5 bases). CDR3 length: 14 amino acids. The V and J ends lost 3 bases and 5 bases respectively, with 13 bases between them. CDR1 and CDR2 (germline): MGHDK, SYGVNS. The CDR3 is CASSEGGIEYGYTF. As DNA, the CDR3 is TGTGCCAGCAGTGAGGGGGGTATTGAATATGGCTACACCTTC.

As DNA, the CDR3 is TGTGCCAGCAGCTTCACAGAGTATGGCTACACCTTC. It translates to CASSFTEYGYTF. The chain couples TRBV7-9 to TRBJ1-2, with no clear D. The V gene lost 3 bases and the J gene lost 5 bases, with 7 bases spanning the gap. The CDR3 sequence is 12 residues long. Germline CDR1 and CDR2: SEHNR and FQNEAQ (reference sequence).

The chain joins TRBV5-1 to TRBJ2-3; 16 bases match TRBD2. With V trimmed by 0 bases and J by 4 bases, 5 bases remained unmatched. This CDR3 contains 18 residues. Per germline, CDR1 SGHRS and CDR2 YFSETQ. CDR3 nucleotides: TGCGCCAGCAGCTTGGAGGGACTAGCGGGGGGGCCGTCAGATACGCAGTATTTT. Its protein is CASSLEGLAGGPSDTQYF. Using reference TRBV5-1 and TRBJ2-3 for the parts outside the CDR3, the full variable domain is KAGVTQTPRYLIKTRGQQVTLSCSPISGHRSVSWYQQTPGQGLQFLFEYFSETQRNKGNFPGRFSGRQFSNSRSEMNVSTLELGDSALYLCASSLEGLAGGPSDTQYFGPGTRLTVL.

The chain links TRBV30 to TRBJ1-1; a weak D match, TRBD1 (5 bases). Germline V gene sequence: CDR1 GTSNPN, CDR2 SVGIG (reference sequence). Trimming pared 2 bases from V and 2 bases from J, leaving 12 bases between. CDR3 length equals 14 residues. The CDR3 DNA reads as TGTGCCTGGAGTAAGACAGTACTCAACACTGAAGCTTTCTTT. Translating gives CAWSKTVLNTEAFF.

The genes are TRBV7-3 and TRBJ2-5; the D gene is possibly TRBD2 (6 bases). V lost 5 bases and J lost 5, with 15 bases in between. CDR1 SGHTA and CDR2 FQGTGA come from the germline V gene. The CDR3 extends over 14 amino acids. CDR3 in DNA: TGTGCCAGCAGCAACGGAGGGTCGGGGGAGACCCAGTACTTC. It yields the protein CASSNGGSGETQYF. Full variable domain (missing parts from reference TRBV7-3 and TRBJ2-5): GAGVSQTPSNKVTEKGKYVELRCDPISGHTALYWYRQSLGQGPEFLIYFQGTGAADDSGLPNDRFFAVRPEGSVSTLKIQRTERGDSAVYLCASSNGGSGETQYFGPGTRLLVL.

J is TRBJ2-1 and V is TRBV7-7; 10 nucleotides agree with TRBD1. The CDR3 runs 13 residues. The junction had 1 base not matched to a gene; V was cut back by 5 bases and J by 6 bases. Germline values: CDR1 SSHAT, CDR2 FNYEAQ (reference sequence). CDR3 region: CASSRDRGNEQFF. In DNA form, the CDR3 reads TGTGCCAGCAGCCGGGACAGGGGCAATGAGCAGTTCTTC.

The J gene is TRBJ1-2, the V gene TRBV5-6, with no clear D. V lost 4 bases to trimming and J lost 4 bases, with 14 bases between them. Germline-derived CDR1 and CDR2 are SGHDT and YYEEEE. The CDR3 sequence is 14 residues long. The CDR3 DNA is TGTGCCAGCAGCCGGGTAGGTCCGAGCTATGGCTACACCTTC. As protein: CASSRVGPSYGYTF.

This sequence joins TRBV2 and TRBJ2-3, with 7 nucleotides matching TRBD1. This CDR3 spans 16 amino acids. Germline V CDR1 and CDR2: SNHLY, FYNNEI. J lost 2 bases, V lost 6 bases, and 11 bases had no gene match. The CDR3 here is CASSPGQALTTDTQYF. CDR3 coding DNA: TGTGCCAGCAGCCCCGGACAGGCTTTAACCACAGATACGCAGTATTTT.

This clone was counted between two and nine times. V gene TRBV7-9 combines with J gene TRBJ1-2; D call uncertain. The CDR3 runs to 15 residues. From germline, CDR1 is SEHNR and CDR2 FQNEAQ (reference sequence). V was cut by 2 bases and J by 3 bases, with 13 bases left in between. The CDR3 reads CASSLLAVSDYGYTF. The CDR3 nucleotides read TGTGCCAGCAGCTTACTTGCGGTTAGTGACTATGGCTACACCTTC.

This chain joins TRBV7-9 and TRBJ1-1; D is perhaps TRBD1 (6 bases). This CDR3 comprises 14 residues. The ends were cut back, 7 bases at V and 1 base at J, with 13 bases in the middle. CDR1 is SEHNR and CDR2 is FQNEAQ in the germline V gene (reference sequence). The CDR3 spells CASTDDRTNTEAFF. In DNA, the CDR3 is TGTGCCAGCACCGACGACAGGACGAACACTGAAGCTTTCTTT.

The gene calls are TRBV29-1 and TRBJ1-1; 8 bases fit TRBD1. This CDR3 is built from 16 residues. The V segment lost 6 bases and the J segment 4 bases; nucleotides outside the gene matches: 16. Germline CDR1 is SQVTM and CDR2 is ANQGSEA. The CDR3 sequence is CSVRTGKIAVGTEAFF. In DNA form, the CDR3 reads TGCAGCGTACGGACAGGGAAGATTGCTGTGGGCACTGAAGCTTTCTTT.